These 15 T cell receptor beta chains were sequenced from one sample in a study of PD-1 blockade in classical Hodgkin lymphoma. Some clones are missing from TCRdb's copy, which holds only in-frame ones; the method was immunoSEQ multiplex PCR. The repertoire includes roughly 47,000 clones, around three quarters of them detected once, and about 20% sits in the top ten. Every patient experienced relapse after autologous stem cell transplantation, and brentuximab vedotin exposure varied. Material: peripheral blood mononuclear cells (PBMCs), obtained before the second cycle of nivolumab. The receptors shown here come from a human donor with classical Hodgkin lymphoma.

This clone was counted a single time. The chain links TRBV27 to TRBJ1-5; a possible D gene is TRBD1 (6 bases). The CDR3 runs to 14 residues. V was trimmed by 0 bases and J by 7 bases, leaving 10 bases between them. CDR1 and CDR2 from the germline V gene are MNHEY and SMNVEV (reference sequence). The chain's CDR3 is CASSLSGGPQPQHF. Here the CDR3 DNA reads TGTGCCAGCAGTTTATCAGGGGGTCCCCAGCCCCAGCATTTT.

The CDR3: CASSTGGSGETQYF. CDR3 bases: TGTGCCAGCAGCACGGGGGGATCGGGAGAGACCCAGTACTTC. The genes are TRBV7-9 and TRBJ2-5; 7 nucleotides agree with TRBD2. Germline CDR1 reads SEHNR; CDR2 reads FQNEAQ (reference sequence). The CDR3 is 14 residues long. V trimming: 5 bases; J trimming: 4 bases; junction bases outside the gene matches: 7.

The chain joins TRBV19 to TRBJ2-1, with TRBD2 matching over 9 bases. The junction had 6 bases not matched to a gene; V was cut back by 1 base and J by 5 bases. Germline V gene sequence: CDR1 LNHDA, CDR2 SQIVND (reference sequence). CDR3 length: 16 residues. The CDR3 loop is CASSIAHSGRNNEQFF. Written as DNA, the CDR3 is TGTGCCAGTAGTATAGCCCATAGCGGGAGAAACAATGAGCAGTTCTTC.

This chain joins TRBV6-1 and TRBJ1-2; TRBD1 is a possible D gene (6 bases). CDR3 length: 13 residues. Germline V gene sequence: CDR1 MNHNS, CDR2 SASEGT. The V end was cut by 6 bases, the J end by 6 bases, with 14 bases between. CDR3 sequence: CASRLWTVDGYTF. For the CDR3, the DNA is TGTGCCAGCAGATTGTGGACAGTCGATGGCTACACCTTC.

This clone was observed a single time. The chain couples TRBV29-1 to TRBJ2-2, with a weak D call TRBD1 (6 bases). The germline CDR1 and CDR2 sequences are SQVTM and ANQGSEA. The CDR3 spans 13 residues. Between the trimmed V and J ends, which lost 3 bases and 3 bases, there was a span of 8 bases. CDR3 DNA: TGCAGCGTTGACAAGGGGGACACCGGGGAGCTGTTTTTT. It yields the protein CSVDKGDTGELFF.

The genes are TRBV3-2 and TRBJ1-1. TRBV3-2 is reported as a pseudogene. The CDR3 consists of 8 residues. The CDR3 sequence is CASREAFF. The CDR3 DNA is TGTGCCAGCCGGGAAGCTTTCTTT.

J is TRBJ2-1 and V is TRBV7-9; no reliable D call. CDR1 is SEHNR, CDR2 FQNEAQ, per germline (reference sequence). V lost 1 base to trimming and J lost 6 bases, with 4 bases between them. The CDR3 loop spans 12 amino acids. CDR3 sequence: CASSLGVNEQFF. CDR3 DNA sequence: TGTGCCAGCAGCTTAGGGGTCAATGAGCAGTTCTTC. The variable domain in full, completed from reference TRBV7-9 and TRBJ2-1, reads DTGVSQNPRHKITKRGQNVTFRCDPISEHNRLYWYRQTLGQGPEFLTYFQNEAQLEKSRLLSDRFSAERPKGSFSTLEIQRTEQGDSAMYLCASSLGVNEQFFGPGTRLTVL.

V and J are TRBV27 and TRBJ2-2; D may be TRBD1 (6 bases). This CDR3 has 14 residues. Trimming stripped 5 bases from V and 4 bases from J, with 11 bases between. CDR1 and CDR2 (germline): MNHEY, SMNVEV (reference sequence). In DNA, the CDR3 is TGTGCCAGCAGTCCGACACAGGGCACCGGGGAGCTGTTTTTT. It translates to CASSPTQGTGELFF.

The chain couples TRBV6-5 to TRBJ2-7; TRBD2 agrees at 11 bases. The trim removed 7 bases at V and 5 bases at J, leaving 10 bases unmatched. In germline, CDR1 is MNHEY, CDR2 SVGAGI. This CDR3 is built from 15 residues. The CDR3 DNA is TGTGCCAGCATCGTTAGCGGGAGGGCCCTCAACGAGCAGTACTTC. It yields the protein CASIVSGRALNEQYF.

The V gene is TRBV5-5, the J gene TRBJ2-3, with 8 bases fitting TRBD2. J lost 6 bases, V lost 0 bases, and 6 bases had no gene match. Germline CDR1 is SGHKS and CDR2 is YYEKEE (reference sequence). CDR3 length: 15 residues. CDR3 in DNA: TGTGCCAGCAGCTTGGCCGGGACTAGGATGGATACGCAGTATTTT. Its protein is CASSLAGTRMDTQYF.

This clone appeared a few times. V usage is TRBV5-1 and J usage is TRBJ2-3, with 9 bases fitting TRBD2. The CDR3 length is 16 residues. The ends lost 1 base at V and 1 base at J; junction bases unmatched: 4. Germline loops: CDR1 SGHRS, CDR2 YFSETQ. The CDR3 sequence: CASSLLLAGRTDTQYF. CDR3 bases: TGCGCCAGCAGCTTGTTACTAGCGGGCCGCACAGATACGCAGTATTTT.

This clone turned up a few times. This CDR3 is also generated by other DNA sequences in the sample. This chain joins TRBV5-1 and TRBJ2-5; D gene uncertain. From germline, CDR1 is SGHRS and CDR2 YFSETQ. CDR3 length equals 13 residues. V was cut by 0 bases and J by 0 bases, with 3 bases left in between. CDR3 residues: CASSLGNQETQYF. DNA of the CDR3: TGCGCCAGCAGCTTGGGGAACCAAGAGACCCAGTACTTC.

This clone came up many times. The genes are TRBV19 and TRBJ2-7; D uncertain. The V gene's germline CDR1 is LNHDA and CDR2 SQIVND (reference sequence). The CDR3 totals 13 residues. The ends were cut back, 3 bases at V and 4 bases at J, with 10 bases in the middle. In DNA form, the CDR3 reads TGTGCCAGTAGTATCGTAGGGTTTTACGAGCAGTACTTC. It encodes CASSIVGFYEQYF.

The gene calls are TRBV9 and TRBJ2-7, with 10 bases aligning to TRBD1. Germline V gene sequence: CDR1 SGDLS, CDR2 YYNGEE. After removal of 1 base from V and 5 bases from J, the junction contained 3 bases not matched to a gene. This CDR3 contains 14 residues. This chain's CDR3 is CASSVMGQGHEQYF. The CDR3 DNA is TGTGCCAGCAGCGTAATGGGACAGGGGCACGAGCAGTACTTC.

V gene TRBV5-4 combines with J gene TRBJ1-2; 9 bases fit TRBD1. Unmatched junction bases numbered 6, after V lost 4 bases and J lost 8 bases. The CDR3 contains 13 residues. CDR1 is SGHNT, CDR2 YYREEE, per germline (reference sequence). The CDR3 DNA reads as TGTGCCAGCAGCATACAGGGGGCCCTGGGCTACACCTTC. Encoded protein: CASSIQGALGYTF.